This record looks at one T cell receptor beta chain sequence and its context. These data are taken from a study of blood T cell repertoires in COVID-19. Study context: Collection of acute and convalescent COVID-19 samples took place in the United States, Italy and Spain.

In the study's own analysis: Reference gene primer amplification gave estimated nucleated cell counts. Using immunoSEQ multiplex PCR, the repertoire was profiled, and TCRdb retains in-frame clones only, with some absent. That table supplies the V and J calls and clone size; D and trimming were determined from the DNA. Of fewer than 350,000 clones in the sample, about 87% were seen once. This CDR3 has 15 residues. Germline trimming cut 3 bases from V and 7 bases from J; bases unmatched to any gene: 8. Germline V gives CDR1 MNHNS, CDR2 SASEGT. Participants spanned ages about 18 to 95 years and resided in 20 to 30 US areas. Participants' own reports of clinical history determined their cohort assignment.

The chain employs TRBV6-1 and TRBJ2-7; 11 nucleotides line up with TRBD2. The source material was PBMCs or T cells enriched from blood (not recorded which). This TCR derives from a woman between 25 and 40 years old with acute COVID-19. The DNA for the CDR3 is TGTGCCAGCAGTGAGGTAGCGGGAGGGCCAGGGGAGCAGTACTTC. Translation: CASSEVAGGPGEQYF.